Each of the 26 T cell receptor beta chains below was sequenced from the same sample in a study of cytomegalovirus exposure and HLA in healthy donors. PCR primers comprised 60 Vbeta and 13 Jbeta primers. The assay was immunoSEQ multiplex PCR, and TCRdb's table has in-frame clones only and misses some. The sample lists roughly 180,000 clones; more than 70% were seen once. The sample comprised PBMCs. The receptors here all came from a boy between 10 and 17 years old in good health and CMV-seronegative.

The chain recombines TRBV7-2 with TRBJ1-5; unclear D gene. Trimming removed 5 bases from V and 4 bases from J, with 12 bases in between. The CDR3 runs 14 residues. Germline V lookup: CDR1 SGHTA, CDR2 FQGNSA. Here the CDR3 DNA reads TGTGCCAGCAGCCCCCGGGAGGCAAATCAGCCCCAGCATTTT. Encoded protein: CASSPREANQPQHF.

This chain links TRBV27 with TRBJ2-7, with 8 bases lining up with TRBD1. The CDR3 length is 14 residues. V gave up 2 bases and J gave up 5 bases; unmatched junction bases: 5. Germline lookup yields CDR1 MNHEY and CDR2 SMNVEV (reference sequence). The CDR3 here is CASSLGTGPHEQYF. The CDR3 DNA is TGTGCCAGCAGTTTAGGGACAGGTCCCCACGAGCAGTACTTC.

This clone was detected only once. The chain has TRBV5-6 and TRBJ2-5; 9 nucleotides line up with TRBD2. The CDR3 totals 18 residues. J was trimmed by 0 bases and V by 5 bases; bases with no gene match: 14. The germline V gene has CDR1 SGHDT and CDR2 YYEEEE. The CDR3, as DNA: TGTGCCAGCAGGGGGCGGCTAGCGGGAAACCCCTACCAAGAGACCCAGTACTTC. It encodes CASRGRLAGNPYQETQYF.

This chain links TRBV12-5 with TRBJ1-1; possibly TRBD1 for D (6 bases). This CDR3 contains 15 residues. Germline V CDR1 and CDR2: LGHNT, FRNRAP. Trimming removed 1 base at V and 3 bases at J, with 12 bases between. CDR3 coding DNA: TGTGCTAGTGGTTTGGCGAGAGACAGGCACACTGAAGCTTTCTTT. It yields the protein CASGLARDRHTEAFF.

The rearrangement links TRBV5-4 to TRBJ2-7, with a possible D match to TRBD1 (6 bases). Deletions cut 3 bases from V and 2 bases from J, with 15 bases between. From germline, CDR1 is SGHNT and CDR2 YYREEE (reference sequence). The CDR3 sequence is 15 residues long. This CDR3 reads CASSSERTAPYEQYF. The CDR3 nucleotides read TGTGCCAGCAGCTCCGAGCGGACAGCACCCTACGAGCAGTACTTC.

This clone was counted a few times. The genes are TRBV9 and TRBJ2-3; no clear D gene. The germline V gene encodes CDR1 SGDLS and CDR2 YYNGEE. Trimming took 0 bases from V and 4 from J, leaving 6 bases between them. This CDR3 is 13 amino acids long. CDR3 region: CASSVVQADTQYF. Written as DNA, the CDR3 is TGTGCCAGCAGCGTAGTTCAGGCAGATACGCAGTATTTT.

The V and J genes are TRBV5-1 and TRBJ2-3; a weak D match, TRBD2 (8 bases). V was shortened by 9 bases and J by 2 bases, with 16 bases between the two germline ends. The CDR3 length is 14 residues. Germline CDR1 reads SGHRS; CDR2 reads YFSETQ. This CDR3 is CATGGDSPTDTQYF. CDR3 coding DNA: TGCGCCACGGGAGGGGACAGCCCCACAGATACGCAGTATTTT.

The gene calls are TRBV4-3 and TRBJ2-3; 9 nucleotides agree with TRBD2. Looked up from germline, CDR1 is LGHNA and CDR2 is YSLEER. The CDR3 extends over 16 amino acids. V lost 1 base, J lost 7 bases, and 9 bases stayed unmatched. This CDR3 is CASSQVAGGTGNTQYF. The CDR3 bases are TGCGCCAGCAGCCAAGTCGCGGGGGGGACCGGGAATACGCAGTATTTT.

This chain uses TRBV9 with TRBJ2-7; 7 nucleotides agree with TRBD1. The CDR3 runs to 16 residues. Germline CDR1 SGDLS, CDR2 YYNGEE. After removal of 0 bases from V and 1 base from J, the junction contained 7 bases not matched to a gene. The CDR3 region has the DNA TGTGCCAGCAGCGTAGACCGACAGGGATCGTCCTACGAGCAGTACTTC. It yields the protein CASSVDRQGSSYEQYF.

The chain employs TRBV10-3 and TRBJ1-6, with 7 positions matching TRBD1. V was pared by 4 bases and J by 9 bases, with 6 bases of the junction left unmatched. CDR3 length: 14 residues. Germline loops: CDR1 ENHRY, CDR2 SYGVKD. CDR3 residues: CAISGEGALSPLHF. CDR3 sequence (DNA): TGTGCCATCAGTGGCGAGGGGGCCCTTTCACCCCTCCACTTT.

In DNA, the CDR3 is TGTGCCAGTAGTATCACAGGGGGCTCCTACGAGCAGTACTTC. Its translation is CASSITGGSYEQYF. J is TRBJ2-7 and V is TRBV19, with TRBD1 matching 8 bases. This CDR3 comprises 14 residues. Germline values: CDR1 LNHDA, CDR2 SQIVND (reference sequence). The V segment lost 3 bases and the J segment 0 bases; nucleotides outside the gene matches: 1. The full variable domain, completed using reference TRBV19 and TRBJ2-7, is DGGITQSPKYLFRKEGQNVTLSCEQNLNHDAMYWYRQDPGQGLRLIYYSQIVNDFQKGDIAEGYSVSREKKESFPLTVTSAQKNPTAFYLCASSITGGSYEQYFGPGTRLTVT.

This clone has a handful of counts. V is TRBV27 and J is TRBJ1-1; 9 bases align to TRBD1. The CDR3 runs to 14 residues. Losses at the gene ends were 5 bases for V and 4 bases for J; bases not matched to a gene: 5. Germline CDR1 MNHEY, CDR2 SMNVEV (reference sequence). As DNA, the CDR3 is TGTGCCAGCAGTCCGACAGGGGGGTTCACTGAAGCTTTCTTT. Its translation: CASSPTGGFTEAFF.

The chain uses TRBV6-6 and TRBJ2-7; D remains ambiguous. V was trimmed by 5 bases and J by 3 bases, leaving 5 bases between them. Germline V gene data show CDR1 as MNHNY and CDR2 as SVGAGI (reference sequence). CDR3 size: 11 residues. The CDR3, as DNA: TGTGCCAGCAGTGTCAACTACGAGCAGTACTTC. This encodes CASSVNYEQYF.

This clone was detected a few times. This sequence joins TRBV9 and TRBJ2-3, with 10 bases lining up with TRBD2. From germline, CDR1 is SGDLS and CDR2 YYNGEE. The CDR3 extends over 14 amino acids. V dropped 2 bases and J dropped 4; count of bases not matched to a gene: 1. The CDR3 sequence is CASSVTSGPDTQYF. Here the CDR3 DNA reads TGTGCCAGCAGCGTGACTAGCGGGCCAGATACGCAGTATTTT.

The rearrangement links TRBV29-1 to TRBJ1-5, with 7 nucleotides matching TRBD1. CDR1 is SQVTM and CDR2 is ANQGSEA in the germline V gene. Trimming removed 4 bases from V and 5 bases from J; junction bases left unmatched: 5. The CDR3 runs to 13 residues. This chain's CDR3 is CSVGDSGDQPQHF. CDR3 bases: TGCAGCGTTGGGGACAGTGGGGATCAGCCCCAGCATTTT.

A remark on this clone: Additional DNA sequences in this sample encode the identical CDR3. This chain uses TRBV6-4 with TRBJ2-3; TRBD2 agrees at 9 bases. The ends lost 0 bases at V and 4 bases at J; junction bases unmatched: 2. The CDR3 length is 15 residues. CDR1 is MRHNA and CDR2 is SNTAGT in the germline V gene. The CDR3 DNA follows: TGTGCCAGCAGTGACTCGGCGGGGGGGGCAGATACGCAGTATTTT. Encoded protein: CASSDSAGGADTQYF.

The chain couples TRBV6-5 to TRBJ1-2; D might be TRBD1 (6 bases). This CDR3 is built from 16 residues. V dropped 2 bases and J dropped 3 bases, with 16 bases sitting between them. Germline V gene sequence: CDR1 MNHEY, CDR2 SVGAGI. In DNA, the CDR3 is TGTGCCAGCAGTTACCCCACACCAGGGGTTTACTATGGCTACACCTTC. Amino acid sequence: CASSYPTPGVYYGYTF.

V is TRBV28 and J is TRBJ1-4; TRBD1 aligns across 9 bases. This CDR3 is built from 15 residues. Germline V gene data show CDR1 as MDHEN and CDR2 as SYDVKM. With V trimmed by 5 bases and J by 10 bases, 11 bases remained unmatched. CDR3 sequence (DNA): TGTGCCAGCAGTAGCCCGGGACAGGGTTATGGAAAACTGTTTTTT. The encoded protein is CASSSPGQGYGKLFF. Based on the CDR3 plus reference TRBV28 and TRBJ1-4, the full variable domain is DVKVTQSSRYLVKRTGEKVFLECVQDMDHENMFWYRQDPGLGLRLIYFSYDVKMKEKGDIPEGYSVSREKKERFSLILESASTNQTSMYLCASSSPGQGYGKLFFGSGTQLSVL.

The CDR3 DNA reads as TGTGCCTGGATAACCTACAATGAGCAGTTCTTC. Its translation: CAWITYNEQFF. The chain uses TRBV30 and TRBJ2-1; D unresolved. The CDR3 sequence is 11 residues long. The V gene's germline CDR1 is GTSNPN and CDR2 SVGIG (reference sequence). Deletions cut 4 bases from V and 2 bases from J, with 3 bases between. Filled out from reference TRBV30 and TRBJ2-1, the complete variable domain reads SQTIHQWPATLVQPVGSPLSLECTVEGTSNPNLYWYRQAAGRGLQLLFYSVGIGQISSEVPQNLSASRPQDRQFILSSKKLLLSDSGFYLCAWITYNEQFFGPGTRLTVL.

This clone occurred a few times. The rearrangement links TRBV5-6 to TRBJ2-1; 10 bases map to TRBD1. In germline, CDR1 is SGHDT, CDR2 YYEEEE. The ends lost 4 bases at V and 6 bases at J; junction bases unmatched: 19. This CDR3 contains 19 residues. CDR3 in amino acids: CASSRSPGQGTPYVNEQFF. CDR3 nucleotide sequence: TGTGCCAGCAGCCGATCCCCGGGACAGGGGACACCTTATGTCAATGAGCAGTTCTTC. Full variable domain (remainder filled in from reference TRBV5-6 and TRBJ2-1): DAGVTQSPTHLIKTRGQQVTLRCSPKSGHDTVSWYQQALGQGPQFIFQYYEEEERQRGNFPDRFSGHQFPNYSSELNVNALLLGDSALYLCASSRSPGQGTPYVNEQFFGPGTRLTVL.

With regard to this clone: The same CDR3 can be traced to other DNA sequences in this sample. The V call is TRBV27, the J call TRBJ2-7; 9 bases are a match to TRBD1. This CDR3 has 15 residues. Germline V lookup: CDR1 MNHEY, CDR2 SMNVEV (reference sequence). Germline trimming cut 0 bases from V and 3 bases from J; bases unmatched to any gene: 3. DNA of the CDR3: TGTGCCAGCAGTTTATCTGGGACAGGGATCTACGAGCAGTACTTC. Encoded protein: CASSLSGTGIYEQYF.

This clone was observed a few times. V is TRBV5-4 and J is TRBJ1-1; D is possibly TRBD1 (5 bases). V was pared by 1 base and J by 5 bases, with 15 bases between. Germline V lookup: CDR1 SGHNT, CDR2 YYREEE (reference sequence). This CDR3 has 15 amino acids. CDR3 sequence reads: CASSLNKGLGTEAFF. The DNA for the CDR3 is TGTGCCAGCAGCTTGAATAAGGGACTGGGAACTGAAGCTTTCTTT. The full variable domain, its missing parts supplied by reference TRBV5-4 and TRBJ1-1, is ETGVTQSPTHLIKTRGQQVTLRCSSQSGHNTVSWYQQALGQGPQFIFQYYREEENGRGNFPPRFSGLQFPNYSSELNVNALELDDSALYLCASSLNKGLGTEAFFGQGTRLTVV.

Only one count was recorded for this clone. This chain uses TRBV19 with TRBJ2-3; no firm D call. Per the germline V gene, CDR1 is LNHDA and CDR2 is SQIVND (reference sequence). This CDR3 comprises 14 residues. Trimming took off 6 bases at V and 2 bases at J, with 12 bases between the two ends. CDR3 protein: CASSVAVDTDTQYF. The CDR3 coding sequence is TGTGCCAGTAGCGTGGCGGTGGACACAGATACGCAGTATTTT.

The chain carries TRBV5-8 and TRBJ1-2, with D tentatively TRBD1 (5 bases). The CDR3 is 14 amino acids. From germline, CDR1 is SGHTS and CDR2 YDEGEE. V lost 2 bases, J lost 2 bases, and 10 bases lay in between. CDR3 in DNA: TGTGCCAGCAGCTTCGACAGTCTGAACTATGGCTACACCTTC. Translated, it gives CASSFDSLNYGYTF.

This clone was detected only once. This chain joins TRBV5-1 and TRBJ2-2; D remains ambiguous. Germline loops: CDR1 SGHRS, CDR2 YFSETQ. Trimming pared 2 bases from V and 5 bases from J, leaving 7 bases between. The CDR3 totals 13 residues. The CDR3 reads CASSFSVTGELFF. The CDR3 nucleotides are TGCGCCAGCAGCTTCTCAGTAACCGGGGAGCTGTTTTTT.

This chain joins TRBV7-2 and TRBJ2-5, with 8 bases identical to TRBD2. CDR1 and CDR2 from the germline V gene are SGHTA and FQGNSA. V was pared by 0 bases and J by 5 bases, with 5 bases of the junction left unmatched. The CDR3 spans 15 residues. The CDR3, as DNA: TGTGCCAGCAGCTTAGCCCGGGGGGGCAAGGAGACCCAGTACTTC. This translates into CASSLARGGKETQYF.